A selection of T cell receptor beta chains follows, all from one sample in a study of T cell responses to AZD1222 COVID-19 vaccine. Only in-frame clones appear in the TCRdb table, and some are missing; sequencing was by immunoSEQ multiplex PCR. Altogether roughly 100,000 clones are present, 75% to 90% being singletons, with the ten largest covering around 19%. The sample in question was peripheral blood, obtained on day 0 of AZD1222 vaccination. The receptors shown here come from an adult in good health. The CDR3 runs from the conserved cysteine through the conserved F or W. The D gene is left open where the match is weak. Part of the rows lack a size; the others show once, few, many or a class for expanded clones.

j_call cdr3_length d_call clone_size v_call cdr3_aa cdr3_nt
TRBJ2-6 18 NA NA TRBV5-1 CASSFKLGESTGANVLTF TGCGCCAGCAGCTTTAAGTTGGGAGAATCCACTGGGGCCAACGTCCTGACTTTC
TRBJ1-5 14 NA NA TRBV7-9 CASKAAGPNQPQHF TGTGCCAGCAAAGCGGCGGGGCCGAATCAGCCCCAGCATTTT
TRBJ1-2 13 NA NA TRBV30 CAWSVQGWYGYTF TGTGCCTGGAGTGTACAGGGCTGGTATGGCTACACCTTC
TRBJ2-1 17 NA NA TRBV19 CASSPAGTWGSHNEQFF TGTGCCAGTAGCCCGGCGGGGACGTGGGGCTCCCACAATGAGCAGTTCTTC
TRBJ1-3 18 NA NA TRBV18 CASSASGWGSPSGNTIYF TGTGCCAGCTCAGCTTCCGGTTGGGGCTCGCCGTCTGGAAACACCATATATTTT
TRBJ1-5 15 NA NA TRBV7-9 CASSKTEDSNQPQHF TGTGCCAGCAGCAAGACTGAAGATAGCAATCAGCCCCAGCATTTT
TRBJ1-1 14 NA NA TRBV5-1 CASSLVLGWTEAFF TGCGCCAGCAGCTTGGTGCTGGGATGGACTGAAGCTTTCTTT
TRBJ2-7 14 TRBD1 NA TRBV4-2 CASSQDRGMYEQYF TGTGCCAGCAGCCAAGACAGGGGGATGTACGAGCAGTACTTC
TRBJ1-1 15 NA NA TRBV6-5 CASTKTGGVNTEAFF TGTGCCAGCACCAAAACCGGGGGTGTGAACACTGAAGCTTTCTTT
TRBJ2-5 13 NA NA TRBV7-3 CASSYSFQETQYF TGTGCCAGCAGCTACAGCTTCCAAGAGACCCAGTACTTC
TRBJ1-6 16 TRBD1 NA TRBV27 CASSFRGQLSDSPLHF TGTGCCAGCAGTTTTCGGGGACAGTTATCTGATTCACCCCTCCACTTT
TRBJ2-7 16 NA NA TRBV2 CASMPGNSGPTGEQYF TGTGCCAGCATGCCGGGGAATTCGGGACCAACTGGCGAGCAGTACTTC
TRBJ1-5 13 NA NA TRBV2 CASSPHINQPQHF TGTGCCAGCAGTCCCCATATAAATCAGCCCCAGCATTTT
TRBJ1-1 13 TRBD1 NA TRBV10-1 CASSGTGDTEAFF TGCGCCAGCAGCGGGACAGGAGACACTGAAGCTTTCTTT
TRBJ2-7 13 NA NA TRBV6-1 CASSEQRYYEQYF TGTGCCAGCAGTGAACAGCGATATTACGAGCAGTACTTC
TRBJ1-3 17 TRBD1 NA TRBV14 CASSQEVWGTVRNTIYF TGTGCCAGCAGCCAAGAAGTATGGGGGACAGTCAGAAACACCATATATTTT
TRBJ2-1 18 TRBD2 NA TRBV4-1 CASSRTTSMGGVTNEQFF TGCGCCAGCAGCCGCACGACCTCCATGGGGGGGGTAACCAATGAGCAGTTCTTC
TRBJ1-2 13 NA NA TRBV12-3/TRBV12-4 CASSPTGNYGYTF TGTGCCAGCAGTCCAACAGGGAACTATGGCTACACCTTC
TRBJ1-5 14 TRBD1 NA TRBV6-5 CASRGRGRNQPQHF TGTGCCAGCAGGGGCAGGGGGCGAAATCAGCCCCAGCATTTT
TRBJ1-4 15 NA NA TRBV5-4 CASSASGGTGEKLFF TGTGCCAGCAGCGCTTCCGGAGGGACGGGTGAAAAACTGTTTTTT
TRBJ2-2 16 TRBD1 NA TRBV5-4 CASSFRPGQDTGELFF TGTGCCAGCAGCTTCCGACCGGGACAGGACACCGGGGAGCTGTTTTTT
TRBJ2-5 16 TRBD1 NA TRBV25-1 CASSELETGSRETQYF TGTGCCAGCAGTGAATTGGAGACAGGGAGCCGGGAGACCCAGTACTTC
TRBJ1-5 14 TRBD1 NA TRBV19 CASSLDRDHQPQHF TGTGCCAGTAGCCTCGACAGGGACCATCAGCCCCAGCATTTT
TRBJ1-1 14 TRBD1 once TRBV20-1 CSASRDRRGTEAFF TGCAGTGCTAGTCGGGACAGGAGGGGCACTGAAGCTTTCTTT
TRBJ1-1 11 TRBD1 NA TRBV20-1 CSARGTGDAFF TGCAGTGCTAGAGGGACAGGGGACGCTTTCTTT
TRBJ2-2 14 NA NA TRBV11-2 CASSSSRRPGELFF TGTGCCAGCAGCTCCTCGCGACGCCCCGGGGAGCTGTTTTTT
TRBJ1-5 12 NA NA TRBV28 CASRHDSQPQHF TGTGCCAGCAGACACGACAGCCAGCCCCAGCATTTT
TRBJ1-1 13 NA NA TRBV27 CASRGTGNTEAFF TGTGCCAGCAGGGGTACTGGGAACACTGAAGCTTTCTTT
TRBJ1-1 14 NA once TRBV24-1 CATLDRTKLWGVFF TGTGCCACCCTCGACAGGACAAAGCTCTGGGGGGTTTTCTTT